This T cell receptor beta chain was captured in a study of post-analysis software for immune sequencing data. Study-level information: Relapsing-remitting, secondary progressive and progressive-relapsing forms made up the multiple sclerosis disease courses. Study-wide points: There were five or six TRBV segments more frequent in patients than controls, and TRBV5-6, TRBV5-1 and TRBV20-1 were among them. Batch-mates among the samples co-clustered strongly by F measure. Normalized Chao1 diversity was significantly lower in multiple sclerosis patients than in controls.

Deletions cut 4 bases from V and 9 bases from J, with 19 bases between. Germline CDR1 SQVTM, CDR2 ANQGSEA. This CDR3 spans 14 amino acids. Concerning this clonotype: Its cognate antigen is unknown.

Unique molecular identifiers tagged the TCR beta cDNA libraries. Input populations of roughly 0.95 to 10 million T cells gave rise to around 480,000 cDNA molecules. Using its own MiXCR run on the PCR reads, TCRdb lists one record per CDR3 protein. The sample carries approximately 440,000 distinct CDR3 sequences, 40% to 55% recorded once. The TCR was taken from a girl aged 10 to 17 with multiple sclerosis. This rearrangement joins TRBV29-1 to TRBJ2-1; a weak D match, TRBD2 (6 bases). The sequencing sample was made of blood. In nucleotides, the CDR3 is TGCAGCGTTGCTCCGGGAGAGCCTCAGGGTGAGCAGTTCTTC. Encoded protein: CSVAPGEPQGEQFF.